This T cell receptor beta chain derives from a study of Ad26.COV2.S vaccination and SARS-CoV-2 variants. The overall study: Participants got Ad26.COV2.S intramuscularly, once or twice 56 days apart. Findings and caveats of the study: It was found that vaccine and placebo recipients had similar non-spike TCR breadth.

To note about this clone: Its antigen is unknown.

Unmatched junction bases numbered 8, after V lost 3 bases and J lost 7 bases. The CDR3 sequence is 14 residues long. Germline V gives CDR1 MGHDK, CDR2 SYGVNS. The table came from immunoSEQ multiplex PCR; TCRdb's copy has only in-frame clones and leaves some out. The sample yields approximately 450,000 clones, 80% to 95% seen once. This sample's treatment: some 20 received Ad26.COV2.S at low or high dose, single or two shots; roughly five received placebo; per-sample allocation not given. Sample collection was performed on day 63 after the first vaccine or placebo injection. The vaccine delivered Wuhan-strain SARS-CoV-2 spike through an Ad26 vector.

The chain employs TRBV25-1 and TRBJ1-2, with 7 bases aligning to TRBD1. The TCR sequence derives from a person between 18 and 65 years old who received the Ad26.COV2.S COVID-19 vaccine or a placebo. Specimen: peripheral blood, collected in a trial of Ad26.COV2.S vaccine versus placebo. The chain's CDR3 is CASSDQGGFSGYTF. CDR3 coding DNA: TGTGCCAGCAGTGATCAGGGGGGATTCTCTGGCTACACCTTC.